The 3 T cell receptor beta chains below all came from one sample that was sequenced in a study of cytomegalovirus exposure and HLA in healthy donors. It was with 60 Vbeta and 13 Jbeta primers that the PCR ran. The method was immunoSEQ multiplex PCR; TCRdb's version includes in-frame clones alone and lacks a portion of them. The sample comprises 40,000 to 55,000 clones, roughly 80% of which are singletons, and approximately 2.7% rests with the top ten. The specimen sequenced was PBMCs. The origin of the receptors is a woman in her 40s in good health and CMV-seropositive.

The chain is built from TRBV7-3 and TRBJ1-1, with D unclear. The V gene's germline CDR1 is SGHTA and CDR2 FQGTGA. The V and J ends lost 2 bases and 4 bases respectively, with 14 bases between them. The CDR3 has 15 residues. In DNA, the CDR3 is TGTGCCAGCAGCTTAGGGCCCGTGGGGAGCACTGAAGCTTTCTTT. Its translation is CASSLGPVGSTEAFF.

Only one count was recorded for this clone. The V and J genes are TRBV5-1 and TRBJ2-7; 16 positions agree with TRBD2. This CDR3 is 15 amino acids long. Per the germline V gene, CDR1 is SGHRS and CDR2 is YFSETQ. V gave up 4 bases and J gave up 5 bases; unmatched junction bases: 3. CDR3 DNA: TGCGCCAGCAGCCACGGGACTAGCGGGGGGGACGAGCAGTACTTC. Its translation: CASSHGTSGGDEQYF.

This clone was seen a handful of times. Written as DNA, the CDR3 is TGCGCCAGCGCCTTGTTTTCGGCGGGGGGAGCTGATACGCAGTATTTT. Residues: CASALFSAGGADTQYF. This chain links TRBV10-2 with TRBJ2-3, with 8 positions matching TRBD2. V dropped 8 bases and J dropped 6; count of bases not matched to a gene: 16. Germline V gene sequence: CDR1 WSHSY, CDR2 SAAADI. This CDR3 comprises 16 residues.